This TCR beta chain is drawn from a study of beta chain features in type 1 diabetes (dated by TCRdb to the late 2010s). In the study overall: Mean age, gender distribution, total cell number and subset yield were not different between patients and healthy donors. Naive and central memory subsets were obtained from all 30 or so donors, but regulatory and stem cell-like memory subsets were isolated from only 8 patients and 8 healthy donors. The study compared the TCRB repertoires of sorted circulating CD4+ T cell subsets in recently diagnosed type 1 diabetes patients with those in matched healthy donors. Across all samples, 107,917,701 sorted cells were examined, and cell number per subset correlated strongly with RNA yield. Study-wide findings and limitations: PCR may preferentially amplify shorter templates, but because patient and control samples were amplified and corrected together, any resulting skew would affect both groups equally. Naive, central memory and regulatory TCRB repertoires appeared to be more alike among patients than among healthy donors. Only small numbers of individuals were included in the HLA sub-analyses, which left unresolved whether HLA type had any influence on TCRB rearrangement. Because cDNA rather than genomic DNA was sequenced, highly expressing activated cells could have been over-represented, although no difference in activation and CD3 levels was found between groups. A moderate but significant shortening of TCRB CDR3 length was observed in type 1 diabetes patients in all four CD4+ subsets. Fewer insertions and more nucleotide deletions at VDJ recombination sites were observed in patients with type 1 diabetes, implying thymic rearrangement abnormalities.

On this clone: Its antigen is currently not known. Nothing much larger sits one base from this clone, and base qualities are not available.

From each donor, a single peripheral blood sample of about 116 mL on average was drawn into heparinised tubes. A BD FACSAria II and a panel including CD45RO, CCR7, CD25, CD127, CD95 and CD27 were used to sort naive, central memory, regulatory and stem cell-like memory CD4+ T cells. A purity above 95% was achieved for all sorted populations. PBMCs were isolated immediately by Lymphoprep density gradient centrifugation and stained directly without culture. So that batch effects would be minimized, each experiment stained and sorted samples in pairs, pairing one healthy donor with one patient. Measured from the cysteine to the phenylalanine, the CDR3 is 14 residues long. Only the CDR3 portion is preserved as DNA: 42 bases, with reading frame beginning at the first base. The germline ends are 11 bases apart after V is trimmed by 1 base and J by 7 bases. In the germline V gene, CDR1 corresponds to SGHDN and CDR2 to FVKESK.

The High Capacity cDNA Reverse Transcription Kit was used to reverse transcribe all of the isolated RNA, meaning that expressed TCRB transcripts were what got sequenced. Deep immunoSEQ sequencing was performed on naive, central memory and regulatory T cell samples, with an average of around 3.4 million total reads per sample. Sorted cells were lysed in RLT buffer, and RNA was extracted using DNase-treated RNeasy Micro or Mini kits according to cell number. To prevent cross-contamination, each cell subset was processed individually, whereas patient and healthy donor samples were processed jointly. The immunoSEQ multiplex PCR was used to amplify TCRB sequences from cDNA, yielding 87-bp fragments that span the CDR3 region. Sequencing of the amplicons was done on the Illumina HiSeq platform. The published analysis was carried out like this. Synthetic template baselines were used to correct PCR bias computationally, reads within Hamming distance 2 were collapsed, and singletons that could not be merged were discarded. By aligning reads against IMGT, V, D and J genes, CDR3 length, and insertions or deletions at six rearrangement sites were assigned. Within each subset, clonotype counts were normalized to sorted cell number, and only after that were true diversity and Gini coefficients computed with the tcR R package. The overlap coefficient, calculated on TCRB nucleotide sequences, was used to quantify repertoire sharing. Out-of-frame TCRB sequences from naive cells were analyzed to stand in for the pre-selection repertoire. TCRdb mirrors the immuneACCESS table, restricted to in-frame sequences. Some clones are absent from its copies; in checked studies, under half trace to an unresolved V gene, and the reason for the others is unknown. That table furnishes V, J and clone size, whereas the DNA furnished D and trimming. The sample table records around 430,000 clones; approximately 30% of these occur just once. The top ten clones comprise 0.05% to 0.065% of the sample.

Recombination joined TRBV14 with TRBJ2-4; the D call could be TRBD1 or TRBD2, with each sharing 5 bases. The sequence derives from a man younger than 30 in good health. Sequenced: naive CD4+ T cells from blood. The cell subset or site tag for this specimen amounts to: true naive CD4+ T cells. At the DNA level, the sequence is TGTGCCAGCAGCCAAGTCTCGGGGCACAACATTCAGTACTTC. This encodes CASSQVSGHNIQYF.